A selection of T cell receptor beta chains follows, all from one sample in a study of PD-1 blockade in classical Hodgkin lymphoma. Clones were sequenced by immunoSEQ multiplex PCR, and TCRdb holds only the in-frame ones, with some missing. The table lists about 22,000 clones, roughly 79% of them singletons. The sample in question was peripheral blood mononuclear cells (PBMCs), obtained before the second cycle of nivolumab. The receptor set was obtained from a human donor with classical Hodgkin lymphoma. Both conserved end residues are part of each CDR3. The D gene is left open where the match is weak. Only part of the rows carry a size: once, few, many, or a class if the clone is expanded.

v_call: TRBV5-1; clone_size: NA; j_call: TRBJ2-1; d_call: NA; cdr3_aa: CASSLVASPAWNEQFF; cdr3_nt: TGCGCCAGCAGCTTGGTGGCTAGCCCAGCATGGAATGAGCAGTTCTTC
v_call: TRBV6-6; clone_size: NA; j_call: TRBJ2-1; d_call: NA; cdr3_aa: CASSFPVGRGNEQFF; cdr3_nt: TGTGCCAGCAGTTTCCCTGTTGGAAGGGGCAATGAGCAGTTCTTC
v_call: TRBV29-1; clone_size: NA; j_call: TRBJ1-1; d_call: NA; cdr3_aa: CSVAEYTEAFF; cdr3_nt: TGCAGCGTTGCGGAGTACACTGAAGCTTTCTTT
v_call: TRBV12-5; clone_size: NA; j_call: TRBJ1-5; d_call: NA; cdr3_aa: CASGLGPPYSNQPQHF; cdr3_nt: TGTGCTAGTGGTTTGGGGCCCCCCTATAGCAATCAGCCCCAGCATTTT
v_call: TRBV9; clone_size: NA; j_call: TRBJ2-5; d_call: TRBD2; cdr3_aa: CASTGSGGAQETQYF; cdr3_nt: TGTGCCAGCACCGGGAGCGGGGGGGCCCAAGAGACCCAGTACTTC
v_call: TRBV11-2; clone_size: NA; j_call: TRBJ1-6; d_call: NA; cdr3_aa: CASSLKGDYYNSPLHF; cdr3_nt: TGTGCCAGCAGCTTAAAGGGGGACTACTATAATTCACCCCTCCACTTT
v_call: TRBV19; clone_size: NA; j_call: TRBJ2-1; d_call: NA; cdr3_aa: CASSWGRSEQFF; cdr3_nt: TGTGCCAGTAGCTGGGGGAGAAGTGAGCAGTTCTTC
v_call: TRBV7-9; clone_size: medium-sized; j_call: TRBJ1-6; d_call: TRBD1; cdr3_aa: CASIRVTGTGVLGQSPLHF; cdr3_nt: TGTGCCAGCATTCGGGTTACCGGGACAGGGGTCCTGGGGCAATCACCCCTCCACTTT
v_call: TRBV1; clone_size: NA; j_call: TRBJ2-4; d_call: NA; cdr3_aa: CTSSPGRLAKNIQYF; cdr3_nt: TGCACCAGCAGCCCGGGAAGATTAGCCAAAAACATTCAGTACTTC
v_call: TRBV7-2; clone_size: NA; j_call: TRBJ1-3; d_call: NA; cdr3_aa: CASTFGGVGAGIAGNTIYF; cdr3_nt: TGTGCCAGCACCTTCGGGGGTGTGGGGGCTGGAATCGCTGGAAACACCATATATTTT
v_call: TRBV4-1; clone_size: NA; j_call: TRBJ2-6; d_call: TRBD1; cdr3_aa: CASSTRPTGELGPGANVLTF; cdr3_nt: TGCGCCAGCAGCACGAGACCTACAGGGGAGTTGGGGCCTGGGGCCAACGTCCTGACTTTC
v_call: TRBV7-3; clone_size: NA; j_call: TRBJ2-2; d_call: NA; cdr3_aa: CASSSRDWRITGELFF; cdr3_nt: TGTGCCAGCAGCTCGAGGGACTGGAGAATAACCGGGGAGCTGTTTTTT
v_call: TRBV30; clone_size: NA; j_call: TRBJ2-1; d_call: NA; cdr3_aa: CAWSLTVPVHEQFF; cdr3_nt: TGTGCCTGGAGCCTAACGGTTCCAGTCCATGAGCAGTTCTTC
v_call: TRBV5-1; clone_size: once; j_call: TRBJ2-7; d_call: NA; cdr3_aa: CASSAMLDIYEQYF; cdr3_nt: TGCGCCAGCAGCGCCATGCTCGACATCTACGAGCAGTACTTC
v_call: TRBV7-8; clone_size: few; j_call: TRBJ2-7; d_call: NA; cdr3_aa: CASSLWLNGSSYEQYF; cdr3_nt: TGTGCCAGCAGCTTATGGCTGAACGGGAGCTCCTACGAGCAGTACTTC
v_call: TRBV27; clone_size: NA; j_call: TRBJ2-7; d_call: TRBD2; cdr3_aa: CASRPSGNYYEQYF; cdr3_nt: TGTGCCAGCAGACCTAGCGGGAACTACTACGAGCAGTACTTC
v_call: TRBV7-3; clone_size: once; j_call: TRBJ1-5; d_call: NA; cdr3_aa: CASSIRPFQPQHF; cdr3_nt: TGTGCCAGCAGCATCCGGCCCTTTCAGCCCCAGCATTTT
v_call: TRBV12-2; clone_size: NA; j_call: TRBJ2-1; d_call: NA; cdr3_aa: CASRLEETPRARNEQFF; cdr3_nt: TGTGCAAGTCGCTTAGAGGAGACCCCAAGGGCCAGGAATGAGCAGTTCTTC
v_call: TRBV7-6; clone_size: NA; j_call: TRBJ1-2; d_call: TRBD1; cdr3_aa: CASSQGGGNNIGGYTF; cdr3_nt: TGTGCCAGCAGCCAGGGGGGCGGCAATAATATAGGCGGCTACACCTTC
v_call: TRBV11-3; clone_size: NA; j_call: TRBJ1-1; d_call: NA; cdr3_aa: CASSLDPGTEAFF; cdr3_nt: TGTGCCAGCAGCTTAGACCCCGGGACTGAAGCTTTCTTT
v_call: TRBV11-3; clone_size: NA; j_call: TRBJ2-1; d_call: TRBD1; cdr3_aa: CASSLDLGTGGYNEQFF; cdr3_nt: TGTGCCAGCAGCTTAGATCTGGGGACAGGGGGTTACAATGAGCAGTTCTTC
v_call: TRBV19; clone_size: NA; j_call: TRBJ1-3; d_call: NA; cdr3_aa: CASSIISNSGNTIYF; cdr3_nt: TGTGCCAGTAGTATAATTTCGAACTCTGGAAACACCATATATTTT
v_call: TRBV7-9; clone_size: NA; j_call: TRBJ1-5; d_call: NA; cdr3_aa: CASSRGTTYSNQPQHF; cdr3_nt: TGTGCCAGCAGCAGAGGCACCACCTATAGCAATCAGCCCCAGCATTTT
v_call: TRBV11-2; clone_size: NA; j_call: TRBJ2-7; d_call: TRBD1; cdr3_aa: CASSQDRANSYEQYF; cdr3_nt: TGTGCCAGCAGCCAAGACAGGGCGAACTCCTACGAGCAGTACTTC
v_call: TRBV19; clone_size: once; j_call: TRBJ1-2; d_call: TRBD1; cdr3_aa: CASKRDSSLGNYGYTF; cdr3_nt: TGTGCCAGTAAGAGGGACAGTTCCCTCGGAAATTATGGCTACACCTTC
v_call: TRBV30; clone_size: few; j_call: TRBJ2-2; d_call: NA; cdr3_aa: CAWKFGGRNTGELFF; cdr3_nt: TGTGCCTGGAAATTCGGGGGGCGTAACACCGGGGAGCTGTTTTTT
v_call: TRBV30; clone_size: NA; j_call: TRBJ2-6; d_call: TRBD2; cdr3_aa: CAYENGRARNPISGANVLTF; cdr3_nt: TGTGCCTACGAAAACGGGAGGGCCCGAAATCCCATTTCTGGGGCCAACGTCCTGACTTTC
v_call: TRBV10-3; clone_size: once; j_call: TRBJ2-2; d_call: TRBD1; cdr3_aa: CAIAKGTVAGELFF; cdr3_nt: TGTGCCATCGCAAAGGGGACAGTAGCCGGGGAGCTGTTTTTT
v_call: TRBV2; clone_size: NA; j_call: TRBJ2-3; d_call: NA; cdr3_aa: CASERDTYTDTQYF; cdr3_nt: TGTGCCAGCGAGAGGGACACCTACACAGATACGCAGTATTTT
v_call: TRBV2; clone_size: once; j_call: TRBJ2-3; d_call: NA; cdr3_aa: CASNLLGFSDTQYF; cdr3_nt: TGTGCCAGCAACCTTCTAGGTTTCTCAGATACGCAGTATTTT
v_call: TRBV28; clone_size: few; j_call: TRBJ1-5; d_call: NA; cdr3_aa: CASSLIGSADQPQHF; cdr3_nt: TGTGCCAGCAGTTTAATAGGGTCGGCGGATCAGCCCCAGCATTTT
v_call: TRBV11-2; clone_size: once; j_call: TRBJ1-2; d_call: TRBD1; cdr3_aa: CASSPVQGANYGYTF; cdr3_nt: TGTGCCAGCAGCCCAGTACAGGGGGCGAACTATGGCTACACCTTC
v_call: TRBV19; clone_size: NA; j_call: TRBJ2-5; d_call: NA; cdr3_aa: CASSGRPRLETQYF; cdr3_nt: TGTGCCAGCTCGGGACGGCCTAGGTTGGAGACCCAGTACTTC
v_call: TRBV6-5; clone_size: NA; j_call: TRBJ1-2; d_call: TRBD1; cdr3_aa: CASSYEDRGYGYTF; cdr3_nt: TGTGCCAGCAGTTATGAGGACAGGGGCTATGGCTACACCTTC
v_call: TRBV21-1; clone_size: NA; j_call: TRBJ2-7; d_call: NA; cdr3_aa: CASSKSGQGRSYEQYF; cdr3_nt: TGTGCCAGCAGCAAGTCGGGACAGGGAAGGTCCTACGAGCAGTACTTC
v_call: TRBV5-4; clone_size: NA; j_call: TRBJ2-7; d_call: TRBD2; cdr3_aa: CASSLKLAGGGEQYF; cdr3_nt: TGTGCCAGCAGCTTGAAGCTAGCGGGGGGGGGAGAGCAGTACTTC
v_call: TRBV9; clone_size: NA; j_call: TRBJ1-1; d_call: NA; cdr3_aa: CASSAGTLGGTEAFF; cdr3_nt: TGTGCCAGCAGCGCCGGGACATTGGGAGGGACTGAAGCTTTCTTT
v_call: TRBV7-9; clone_size: NA; j_call: TRBJ2-2; d_call: TRBD1; cdr3_aa: CASSNDRGDTGELFF; cdr3_nt: TGTGCCAGCAGCAATGACAGGGGAGACACCGGGGAGCTGTTTTTT
v_call: TRBV4-2; clone_size: NA; j_call: TRBJ1-1; d_call: TRBD1; cdr3_aa: CASSQGDRADTEAFF; cdr3_nt: TGTGCCAGCAGCCAGGGTGACAGGGCGGACACTGAAGCTTTCTTT
v_call: TRBV6-6; clone_size: few; j_call: TRBJ2-7; d_call: NA; cdr3_aa: CASSPGPDRYEQYF; cdr3_nt: TGTGCCAGCAGCCCGGGGCCTGACAGATACGAGCAGTACTTC
v_call: TRBV25-1; clone_size: large; j_call: TRBJ1-1; d_call: NA; cdr3_aa: CASRWGLTEAFF; cdr3_nt: TGTGCCAGCAGGTGGGGCCTCACTGAAGCTTTCTTT
v_call: TRBV5-6; clone_size: NA; j_call: TRBJ2-7; d_call: NA; cdr3_aa: CASSGTGIYEQYF; cdr3_nt: TGTGCCAGCAGCGGAACAGGGATCTACGAGCAGTACTTC
v_call: TRBV30; clone_size: NA; j_call: TRBJ1-3; d_call: NA; cdr3_aa: CAWRAPGSGNTIYF; cdr3_nt: TGTGCCTGGAGAGCCCCTGGCTCTGGAAACACCATATATTTT
v_call: TRBV7-9; clone_size: NA; j_call: TRBJ2-7; d_call: NA; cdr3_aa: CASSQDNPYEQYF; cdr3_nt: TGTGCCAGCAGCCAGGACAACCCCTACGAGCAGTACTTC
v_call: TRBV5-1; clone_size: NA; j_call: TRBJ1-3; d_call: NA; cdr3_aa: CASSYRGGRDSGNTIYF; cdr3_nt: TGCGCCAGCAGCTACCGTGGAGGCAGGGACTCTGGAAACACCATATATTTT
v_call: TRBV5-1; clone_size: NA; j_call: TRBJ2-6; d_call: NA; cdr3_aa: CASSPGWTGANVLTF; cdr3_nt: TGCGCCAGCAGCCCGGGTTGGACTGGGGCCAACGTCCTGACTTTC